The 21 T cell receptor beta chains in this list originate from one sample, sequenced in a study of glioma-infiltrating T cells. TCR alpha and beta CDR3 regions were amplified from RNA using iRepertoire nested multiplex PCR. TCRdb reanalysed the multiplex PCR reads using MiXCR and keeps one entry per CDR3 protein. The profile covers about 89,000 distinct CDR3 sequences, with about a quarter appearing a single time and 6.7% taken by the ten largest. Sequencing was done on a sample of glioma tissue, nonneoplastic brain tissue, or PBMCs (not recorded which). The receptors shown here come from a human donor with low-grade glioma or glioblastoma, undergoing nonglioma brain surgery, or in good health (not recorded which).

This clonotype came up a few times. V and J are TRBV7-9 and TRBJ1-2; unclear D gene. Germline CDR1 reads SEHNR; CDR2 reads FQNEAQ (reference sequence). The CDR3 spans 13 residues. Trimming removed 3 bases from V and 4 bases from J, with 9 bases in between. CDR3 coding DNA: TGTGCCAGCAGCTTCCCCGTGTCCTATGGCTACACCTTC. It is translated as CASSFPVSYGYTF.

This clonotype turned up a few times. The rearrangement uses TRBV5-1 and TRBJ2-2; D may be TRBD2 (5 bases). The V gene lost 1 base and the J gene lost 4 bases, with 14 bases spanning the gap. This CDR3 is 16 amino acids long. CDR1 and CDR2 from the germline V gene are SGHRS and YFSETQ. Here the CDR3 reads CASSLFGGPPTGELFF. CDR3 nucleotides: TGCGCCAGCAGCTTGTTTGGCGGGCCGCCCACCGGGGAGCTGTTTTTT.

Details on this clonotype: A much larger clone is a single base away; this may be a read error. The V and J genes are TRBV11-2 and TRBJ1-4; no definite D call. Germline V gives CDR1 SGHAT, CDR2 FQNNGV. This CDR3 region has 16 residues. The DNA of the CDR3 is TGTGCCAGCAGCCTTACGACGGGTGCAACTAATGATAAACTGTTTTTT. Its translation: CASSLTTGATNDKLFF.

About this clonotype itself: This could be a read error, since a much larger clone is one nucleotide away. The CDR3 DNA sequence: TGCAGTGCTAGAGGATGGGGCGCGGATACGCAGTATTTT. Translation gives CSARGWGADTQYF. This chain uses TRBV20-1 with TRBJ2-3; tentatively, D is TRBD1 (5 bases). Between the trimmed V and J ends, which lost 1 base and 6 bases, there was a span of 11 bases. The CDR3 runs 13 residues. Germline V lookup: CDR1 DFQATT, CDR2 SNEGSKA (reference sequence).

This clonotype showed up many times. V is TRBV27 and J is TRBJ2-1; TRBD2 is a possible D gene (6 bases). V was clipped by 0 bases and J by 7 bases, with 13 bases between them. CDR1 and CDR2 from the germline V gene are MNHEY and SMNVEV (reference sequence). The CDR3 is 15 residues long. The chain's CDR3 is CASSLSGRWWNEQFF. The CDR3 bases are TGTGCCAGCAGTTTATCGGGGAGGTGGTGGAATGAGCAGTTCTTC.

This clonotype has ten or more counts. The V call is TRBV10-3, the J call TRBJ1-2; the D is unclear. The CDR3 has 15 residues. V dropped 3 bases and J dropped 3 bases, with 14 bases sitting between them. Germline V gene sequence: CDR1 ENHRY, CDR2 SYGVKD. DNA of the CDR3: TGTGCCATCAGTGAACCTCAGAAAGGTGACTATGGCTACACCTTC. Its protein is CAISEPQKGDYGYTF.

This clonotype was counted only a few times. The chain combines TRBV3-1 with TRBJ2-7, with 8 positions matching TRBD2. The junction had 12 bases not matched to a gene; V was cut back by 1 base and J by 7 bases. Germline V gives CDR1 LGHDT, CDR2 YNNKEL (reference sequence). The CDR3 consists of 16 residues. CDR3 coding DNA: TGTGCCAGCAGCCAAGGGCTAGCGGGTATCTACAATGAGCAGTACTTC. Translating gives CASSQGLAGIYNEQYF.

This clonotype was recorded at least ten times. The J gene is TRBJ2-3, the V gene TRBV15; D call uncertain. V was clipped by 0 bases and J by 6 bases, with 7 bases between them. The CDR3 extends over 13 amino acids. Germline V gene data show CDR1 as LNHNV and CDR2 as YYDKDF (reference sequence). In nucleotides, the CDR3 is TGTGCCACCAGCAGAGATCTCAAGGATACGCAGTATTTT. Translated: CATSRDLKDTQYF.

The chain is built from TRBV5-6 and TRBJ1-1; no clear D gene. The CDR3 contains 15 residues. The ends were cut back, 0 bases at V and 1 base at J, with 10 bases in the middle. Per the germline V gene, CDR1 is SGHDT and CDR2 is YYEEEE. CDR3 loop: CASSLAGGSNTEAFF. CDR3 DNA sequence: TGTGCCAGCAGCTTGGCGGGCGGATCGAACACTGAAGCTTTCTTT.

The sample holds many counts of this clonotype. The V gene is TRBV2, the J gene TRBJ1-1, with D tentatively TRBD1 (6 bases). CDR1 is SNHLY and CDR2 is FYNNEI in the germline V gene. With 5 bases removed from V and 7 bases from J, the gap between germline ends came to 20 bases. The CDR3 runs to 15 residues. DNA for the CDR3: TGTGCCAGCAGTCTATACACAGGGTTGTCTATTGAAGCTTTCTTT. Its translation: CASSLYTGLSIEAFF.

The genes are TRBV7-6 and TRBJ2-3; D is perhaps TRBD1 (6 bases). CDR3 length equals 15 residues. Trimming shortened V by 7 bases and J by 2 bases, and 16 bases separated the two germline ends. Germline-derived CDR1 and CDR2 are SGHVS and FNYEAQ. CDR3 DNA sequence: TGTGCCAGCACCCTCCGGACAGCCCTCACAGATACGCAGTATTTT. This sequence encodes CASTLRTALTDTQYF.

This clonotype is labeled as medium-sized. The chain combines TRBV20-1 with TRBJ2-7; TRBD1 matches 8 bases. V shed 2 bases, J shed 7 bases, and the junction held 7 bases outside the gene matches. CDR1 DFQATT and CDR2 SNEGSKA come from the germline V gene (reference sequence). The CDR3 runs 13 residues. CDR3 region: CSARYGRGQEQYF. The DNA for the CDR3 is TGCAGTGCTAGATACGGCAGGGGGCAAGAGCAGTACTTC.

About this clonotype itself: This may be a read error: a much more frequent sequence differs by one nucleotide. It is unclear where the CDR3 begins or ends on the DNA, so no DNA is shown, and the CDR3 is as TCRdb lists it. The chain is built from TRBV20-1 and TRBJ2-5; TRBD1 was called by the table and not checked on the DNA. The CDR3 adds up to 15 amino acids, both ends counted. Germline V gene lookup returns CDR1 DFQATT and CDR2 SNEGSKA (reference sequence). The CDR3 loop reads CSVDVGRGNWETQCF.

Worth noting for this clonotype: A much larger clone is a single base away; this may be a read error. V and J are TRBV14 and TRBJ2-3, with 9 bases matching TRBD2. The CDR3 runs to 15 residues. Looked up from germline, CDR1 is SGHDN and CDR2 is FVKESK. The V gene end was trimmed by 6 bases and the J gene end by 5 bases; junction bases not matched to a gene: 9. CDR3 sequence (DNA): TGTGCCAGCAGACACCAAGCGGGAGGCTTAGATACGCAGTATTTT. Amino acid sequence: CASRHQAGGLDTQYF.

Only a few counts were recorded for this clonotype. This chain links TRBV3-1 with TRBJ2-1; 15 positions match TRBD2. The CDR3 runs 16 residues. Germline V gene data show CDR1 as LGHDT and CDR2 as YNNKEL (reference sequence). The ends lost 5 bases at V and 8 bases at J; junction bases unmatched: 7. CDR3 nucleotides: TGTGCCAGCAGCTTAAGGACTAGCGGGAGGGTGGATGAGCAGTTCTTC. Translating it yields CASSLRTSGRVDEQFF.

In this sample, this clonotype turned up many times. This sequence joins TRBV6-1 and TRBJ2-6, with 7 positions matching TRBD1. Germline V gives CDR1 MNHNS, CDR2 SASEGT. V lost 9 bases, J lost 2 bases, and 10 bases stayed unmatched. This CDR3 spans 16 amino acids. CDR3 residues: CASDRQGGAGANVLTF. For the CDR3, the DNA is TGTGCCAGTGATCGACAGGGCGGCGCTGGGGCCAACGTCCTGACTTTC.

This clonotype was counted only a few times. CDR3 in DNA: TGTGCCAGCAGCTCCTCGCAGGGCCCTGGGTCACCCCTCCACTTT. This translates into CASSSSQGPGSPLHF. The J gene is TRBJ1-6, the V gene TRBV7-9, with D maybe TRBD1 (5 bases). The CDR3 spans 15 residues. Germline V CDR1 and CDR2: SEHNR, FQNEAQ (reference sequence). Trimming removed 4 bases at V and 10 bases at J, with 17 bases between.

This clonotype appeared many times. The genes are TRBV20-1 and TRBJ1-5; D gene unclear. The germline CDR1 and CDR2 sequences are DFQATT and SNEGSKA (reference sequence). V was clipped by 3 bases and J by 2 bases, with 11 bases between them. The CDR3 sequence is 14 residues long. The CDR3 here is CSASTVRGNQPQHF. DNA for the CDR3: TGCAGTGCTAGTACCGTCCGTGGCAATCAGCCCCAGCATTTT.

The V and J genes are TRBV2 and TRBJ1-2; D remains ambiguous. CDR1 and CDR2 (germline): SNHLY, FYNNEI. The CDR3 length is 12 residues. Trimming cost V 6 bases and J 1 base, with 6 bases left between them. The CDR3 region has the DNA TGTGCCAGCAGAAAGGGTAACTATGGCTACACCTTC. Amino acid sequence: CASRKGNYGYTF.

This clonotype was observed at least ten times. The chain combines TRBV3-1 with TRBJ2-3; D ambiguous. V was clipped by 0 bases and J by 0 bases, with 4 bases between them. This CDR3 contains 14 residues. Germline V lookup: CDR1 LGHDT, CDR2 YNNKEL (reference sequence). CDR3 in DNA: TGTGCCAGCAGCCAAGATCTGAGCACAGATACGCAGTATTTT. Its translation: CASSQDLSTDTQYF.

This clonotype occurred a few times. This chain connects TRBV2 to TRBJ1-4; unclear D gene. The CDR3 is 15 residues long. CDR1 is SNHLY, CDR2 FYNNEI, per germline. Between the trimmed V and J ends, which lost 1 base and 5 bases, there was a span of 11 bases. CDR3 sequence (DNA): TGTGCCAGCAGTGAAGGAGGACGGTACAATGAAAAACTGTTTTTT. Translation: CASSEGGRYNEKLFF.